This T cell receptor (beta chain) was recovered during a study of T cell responses to AZD1222 COVID-19 vaccine. The table lists this clone with a count of one. Its antigen is as yet unknown. Points from the study as a whole: Clonal diversity was possibly underestimated, and white British individuals and females predominated among donors. In the spike-specific TCR repertoire, nearly half reportedly target unmutated variant regions. Vaccine-related CD4 TCRs covered spike, predominating at 160-218 and 743-854. No repertoire was sampled before or during the peak T cell response, only after it.

Using immunoSEQ multiplex PCR, the repertoire was profiled, and TCRdb retains in-frame clones only, with some absent. The table shows about 110,000 clones, with about 88% occurring only once. The germline V gene has CDR1 MNHEY and CDR2 SVGAGI. The CDR3 spans 15 residues. V shed 0 bases and J shed 5 bases, with 13 bases lying between them. The receptor's source is an adult in good health. The sequencing used peripheral blood, collected on day 0 of AZD1222 vaccination. V usage is TRBV6-5 and J usage is TRBJ2-5; D unresolved. The CDR3 region has the DNA TGTGCCAGCAGTTACTCCCGTTTAAACGGGGAGACCCAGTACTTC. Encoded protein: CASSYSRLNGETQYF.